The clone carrying this T cell receptor beta chain was observed a few times. These data originate in a study of metastatic and nonmetastatic thyroid tumors. Thyroid surgery was performed in patients who had received no treatment beforehand. Using MiXCR, TCRdb reanalyzed the PCR reads. The sample holds over 35,000 clones; about a sixth are singletons and the top ten take approximately 9.8%. This clonotype was obtained from a female donor with papillary thyroid cancer or a benign thyroid nodule (not recorded which). Some clones in this sample may be carry-over from other donors' samples. Sequenced material: tumor tissue.

For the CDR3, the DNA is TGTGCCAGCTGCCGGGCCCCATACCGCCGGACTAGCGGTTACGAGCAGTACTTC. It is translated as CASCRAPYRRTSGYEQYF. The rearrangement links TRBV6-2 or TRBV6-3 to TRBJ2-7; 10 positions match TRBD2. This CDR3 has 18 residues. V was clipped by 8 bases and J by 4 bases; unmatched bases: 20. Germline-derived CDR1 and CDR2 are MNHEY and SVGEGT.